This T cell receptor (beta chain) emerged from a study of response to subunit inactivated influenza vaccine. Study-level results: It was the authors' suggestion that each seasonal influenza vaccination recruits few new T cells.

Germline assignment: CDR1 SGHRS and CDR2 YFSETQ. CDR3 length: 20 residues. V shed 2 bases, J shed 9 bases, and the junction held 24 bases outside the gene matches. This clonotype was counted a few times. What it recognizes is unknown. MiXCR, run by TCRdb on the RT-PCR reads, gives a single entry per CDR3 protein. This table holds more than 600,000 distinct CDR3 sequences, around 20% found once. The sample was PBMCs from blood, taken 5 to 6 days after vaccination. This TCR was recovered from a middle-aged man who received an inactivated influenza vaccine. V gene TRBV5-1 combines with J gene TRBJ2-1, with TRBD2 matching 9 bases. Written as DNA, the CDR3 is TGCGCCAGCAGCTTTCCTAGGAGACCCGCGCGGGAGGGTCCTTTGGGTGAGCAGTTCTTC. It specifies CASSFPRRPAREGPLGEQFF. Variable domain in full (rest from reference TRBV5-1 and TRBJ2-1): KAGVTQTPRYLIKTRGQQVTLSCSPISGHRSVSWYQQTPGQGLQFLFEYFSETQRNKGNFPGRFSGRQFSNSRSEMNVSTLELGDSALYLCASSFPRRPAREGPLGEQFFGPGTRLTVL.